The clone carrying this T cell receptor (beta chain) was seen a handful of times. The data are from a study of blood T cell repertoires in COVID-19. Study context: Researchers got acute and convalescent COVID-19 samples from the United States, Italy and Spain.

Trimming shortened V by 4 bases and J by 4 bases, and 18 bases separated the two germline ends. The CDR3 is 17 amino acids. Germline V gene sequence: CDR1 SGDLS, CDR2 YYNGEE. Some clones are missing from TCRdb's copy, which holds only in-frame ones; the method was immunoSEQ multiplex PCR. The sample shows some 150,000 clones, around 87% of them seen only once. The sequenced material came from peripheral blood. The chain has TRBV9 and TRBJ1-6; tentative D call: TRBD1 (6 bases). The sequence derives from a woman in her sixties or seventies with active COVID-19. The DNA of the CDR3 is TGTGCCAGCAGCCCCGCCTTCCGGGACACTTATAATTCACCCCTCCACTTT. It yields the protein CASSPAFRDTYNSPLHF. Using reference TRBV9 and TRBJ1-6 for the parts outside the CDR3, the full variable domain is DSGVTQTPKHLITATGQRVTLRCSPRSGDLSVYWYQQSLDQGLQFLIQYYNGEERAKGNILERFSAQQFPDLHSELNLSSLELGDSALYFCASSPAFRDTYNSPLHFGNGTRLTVT.